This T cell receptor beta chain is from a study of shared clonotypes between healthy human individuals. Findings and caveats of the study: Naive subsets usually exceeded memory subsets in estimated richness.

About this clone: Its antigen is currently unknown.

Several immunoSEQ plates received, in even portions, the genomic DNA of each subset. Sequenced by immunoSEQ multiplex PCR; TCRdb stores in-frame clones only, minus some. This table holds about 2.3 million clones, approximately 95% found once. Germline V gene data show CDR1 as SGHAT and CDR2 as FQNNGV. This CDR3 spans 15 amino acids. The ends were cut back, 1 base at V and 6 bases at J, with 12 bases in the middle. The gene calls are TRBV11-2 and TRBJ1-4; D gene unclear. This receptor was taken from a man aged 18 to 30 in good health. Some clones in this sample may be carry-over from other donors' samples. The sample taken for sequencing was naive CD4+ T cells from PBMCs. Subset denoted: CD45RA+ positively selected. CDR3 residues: CASSLGVTDYEKLFF. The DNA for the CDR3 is TGTGCCAGCAGCTTAGGAGTGACGGATTATGAAAAACTGTTTTTT.